These 25 T cell receptor beta chains were all obtained from the same sample, sequenced in a study of Ad26.COV2.S vaccination and SARS-CoV-2 variants. Specified treatment: 19 received Ad26.COV2.S at low or high dose, single or two shots; about 5 received placebo; per-sample allocation not given. After the first vaccine or placebo injection, samples were drawn on day 63. The repertoire was sequenced with immunoSEQ multiplex PCR; TCRdb's copy has only in-frame clones and lacks some. The top ten clones hold about 1.5% of a sample with 450,000 to 550,000 clones, 80% to 90% of them seen once. Sequenced here: peripheral blood, sampled in a trial of Ad26.COV2.S vaccine versus placebo. The source of these receptors is a person between 18 and 59 years old who received the Ad26.COV2.S COVID-19 vaccine or a placebo.

The chain is built from TRBV27 and TRBJ2-5; D not certain. Germline V gene lookup returns CDR1 MNHEY and CDR2 SMNVEV (reference sequence). Between the trimmed V and J ends, which lost 2 bases and 1 base, there was a span of 11 bases. This CDR3 is built from 15 residues. The CDR3: CASSLSIWLQETQYF. The CDR3 bases are TGTGCCAGCAGTTTAAGTATCTGGCTCCAAGAGACCCAGTACTTC.

The CDR3 is CASSSSTLAGGSMNEQFF. The CDR3 bases are TGTGCCAGCAGCTCCTCCACACTAGCGGGGGGGAGCATGAATGAGCAGTTCTTC. The chain joins TRBV5-4 to TRBJ2-1, with 13 bases that match TRBD2. The junction had 13 bases not matched to a gene; V was cut back by 3 bases and J by 7 bases. The CDR3 loop spans 18 amino acids. In germline, CDR1 is SGHNT, CDR2 YYREEE (reference sequence).

This clone was detected once. V and J are TRBV7-2 and TRBJ2-7; 11 nucleotides agree with TRBD2. The germline V gene has CDR1 SGHTA and CDR2 FQGNSA. V trimming: 5 bases; J trimming: 7 bases; junction bases outside the gene matches: 4. The CDR3 totals 13 residues. The CDR3 DNA is TGTGCCAGCAGCCCTCGGACTAGCGGGGAGCAGTACTTC. It specifies CASSPRTSGEQYF.

This chain joins TRBV3-1 (or the pseudogene TRBV3-2) and TRBJ2-4, with TRBD2 identical over 8 bases. Germline V gene data show CDR1 as LGHDT and CDR2 as YNNKEL (reference sequence). The CDR3 totals 16 residues. V was clipped by 5 bases and J by 7 bases; unmatched bases: 13. CDR3 bases: TGTGCCAGCAGCTCCCCAGCGGGGGAGGGAAGGAACATTCAGTACTTC. Its protein product is CASSSPAGEGRNIQYF.

Comments on this clone: This sample includes further DNA sequences coding for the same CDR3. J is TRBJ2-3 and V is TRBV6-2 or TRBV6-3; D is uncertain. Trimming took off 6 bases at V and 4 bases at J, with 8 bases between the two ends. The length of the CDR3 is 12 residues. Germline-derived CDR1 and CDR2 are MNHEY and SVGEGT. CDR3 sequence reads: CASSPSSDTQYF. The CDR3 DNA follows: TGTGCCAGCAGCCCATCATCAGATACGCAGTATTTT.

The chain uses TRBV7-9 and TRBJ2-1, with D possibly TRBD1 on 6 matching bases. Germline V CDR1 and CDR2: SEHNR, FQNEAQ (reference sequence). The V gene lost 6 bases and the J gene lost 9 bases, with 21 bases spanning the gap. The CDR3 extends over 15 amino acids. The CDR3 DNA is TGTGCCAGCAGAGCTGGGGGCCGGGACCTTAGTGAGCAGTTCTTC. Amino acids: CASRAGGRDLSEQFF.

This clone was picked up one time. This chain uses TRBV11-2 with TRBJ2-7; D gene unclear. Germline V CDR1 and CDR2: SGHAT, FQNNGV. The V gene lost 5 bases and the J gene lost 1 base, with 12 bases spanning the gap. This CDR3 spans 14 amino acids. CDR3 DNA sequence: TGTGCCAGCAGCCCTGCCCGCCGATCCTACGAGCAGTACTTC. Its translation: CASSPARRSYEQYF. The entire variable domain, with the rest obtained from reference TRBV11-2 and TRBJ2-7, is as follows: EAGVAQSPRYKIIEKRQSVAFWCNPISGHATLYWYQQILGQGPKLLIQFQNNGVVDDSQLPKDRFSAERLKGVDSTLKIQPAKLEDSAVYLCASSPARRSYEQYFGPGTRLTVT.

The chain carries TRBV10-3 and TRBJ1-4, with D possibly TRBD1 on 6 matching bases. This CDR3 is 13 amino acids long. Trimming stripped 4 bases from V and 8 bases from J, with 11 bases between. Germline V gene data show CDR1 as ENHRY and CDR2 as SYGVKD. The CDR3 is CAISVQGGEKLFF. The CDR3 bases are TGTGCCATCAGTGTACAGGGAGGAGAAAAACTGTTTTTT.

The chain has TRBV6-6 and TRBJ1-4; 7 nucleotides align to TRBD1. The CDR3 is 14 residues long. Germline V CDR1 and CDR2: MNHNY, SVGAGI (reference sequence). V trimming: 6 bases; J trimming: 5 bases; junction bases outside the gene matches: 6. CDR3 nucleotide sequence: TGTGCCAGCAGACACCCGGGACAGAATGAAAAACTGTTTTTT. Its protein product is CASRHPGQNEKLFF.

The chain has TRBV6-2 or TRBV6-3 and TRBJ2-1; D is unclear. The CDR3 is 10 residues long. The germline V gene has CDR1 MNHEY and CDR2 SVGEGT. V was shortened by 2 bases and J by 9 bases, with 2 bases between the two germline ends. The CDR3 DNA reads as TGTGCCAGCAGTTACGGTGAGCAGTTCTTC. It translates to CASSYGEQFF.

DNA of the CDR3: TGTGCCAGCAGCTTATTGACAGGGGGTGGCTACACCTTC. Its translation: CASSLLTGGGYTF. This chain links TRBV7-9 with TRBJ1-2; TRBD1 matches at 9 bases. In germline, CDR1 is SEHNR, CDR2 FQNEAQ (reference sequence). The CDR3 runs 13 residues. The junction had 2 bases not matched to a gene; V was cut back by 2 bases and J by 7 bases.

This clone was observed a few times. The V and J genes are TRBV3-1 (or the pseudogene TRBV3-2) and TRBJ1-5, with 10 bases that match TRBD1. Germline V CDR1 and CDR2: LGHDT, YNNKEL (reference sequence). The CDR3 covers 15 residues. V lost 2 bases, J lost 11 bases, and 9 bases stayed unmatched. The CDR3 DNA reads as TGTGCCAGCAGCCAAAAGGGACAGGGGAGCGGAGCCCAGCATTTT. Translating it yields CASSQKGQGSGAQHF.

The chain joins TRBV7-9 to TRBJ1-1; 8 nucleotides line up with TRBD1. The J segment lost 1 base and the V segment lost 2 bases, leaving 3 bases of the junction unmatched. The germline V gene encodes CDR1 SEHNR and CDR2 FQNEAQ (reference sequence). This CDR3 is 15 amino acids long. CDR3 residues: CASSLPGGANTEAFF. DNA for the CDR3: TGTGCCAGCAGCTTACCAGGGGGCGCGAACACTGAAGCTTTCTTT.

V gene TRBV25-1 combines with J gene TRBJ1-3; a weak D match, TRBD1 (5 bases). Germline V gene sequence: CDR1 MGHDK, CDR2 SYGVNS. Deletions cut 7 bases from V and 0 bases from J, with 10 bases between. This CDR3 comprises 14 residues. The CDR3 DNA sequence: TGTGCCAGCACCCGAGGGGACTCTGGAAACACCATATATTTT. Protein sequence: CASTRGDSGNTIYF.

With respect to this clone: This CDR3 is also generated by other DNA sequences in the sample. V is TRBV19 and J is TRBJ2-7; 8 nucleotides agree with TRBD2. With V trimmed by 3 bases and J by 2 bases, 0 bases remained unmatched. The germline V gene has CDR1 LNHDA and CDR2 SQIVND (reference sequence). The CDR3 is 13 residues long. The CDR3 bases are TGTGCCAGTAGTATCGGGGGGGCCTACGAGCAGTACTTC. Encoded protein: CASSIGGAYEQYF.

This chain links TRBV7-9 with TRBJ1-2; D uncertain. V lost 4 bases and J 6 bases, leaving 9 bases between the germline ends. The CDR3 is made up of 12 amino acids. Germline CDR1 is SEHNR and CDR2 is FQNEAQ (reference sequence). The CDR3 DNA follows: TGTGCCAGCAGCTCCCTTTGGGATGGCTACACCTTC. Translated: CASSSLWDGYTF.

The rearrangement uses TRBV18 and TRBJ1-2; D ambiguous. Germline CDR1 KGHSH, CDR2 LQKENI. V was cut by 3 bases and J by 6 bases, with 11 bases left in between. The CDR3 sequence is 13 residues long. DNA for the CDR3: TGTGCCAGCTCACCGGTGAGAGAACATGGCTACACCTTC. Translation: CASSPVREHGYTF.

This clone was detected only once. The rearrangement joins TRBV12-3 or TRBV12-4 to TRBJ1-5, with D unclear. Trimming pared 1 base from V and 5 bases from J, leaving 6 bases between. The CDR3 consists of 13 residues. Here the CDR3 reads CASSLGVDQPQHF. The CDR3 DNA sequence: TGTGCCAGCAGTTTAGGGGTTGATCAGCCCCAGCATTTT.

This sequence joins TRBV9 and TRBJ2-3; the D gene is possibly TRBD1 (5 bases). This CDR3 has 15 residues. Trimming shortened V by 2 bases and J by 2 bases, and 12 bases separated the two germline ends. Germline lookup yields CDR1 SGDLS and CDR2 YYNGEE. In DNA, the CDR3 is TGTGCCAGCAGCGTCCGACAGTATCACACAGATACGCAGTATTTT. Translation gives CASSVRQYHTDTQYF.

The chain has TRBV10-1 and TRBJ2-3; possibly TRBD1 for D (6 bases). CDR3 size: 16 residues. The V gene's germline CDR1 is WNHNN and CDR2 SYGVQD (reference sequence). Trimming stripped 8 bases from V and 0 bases from J, with 18 bases between. The CDR3 is CASGKQGDGSTDTQYF. Here the CDR3 DNA reads TGCGCCAGCGGAAAACAGGGTGATGGTAGCACAGATACGCAGTATTTT.

This chain links TRBV18 with TRBJ1-5; tentatively, D is TRBD1 (5 bases). Trimming left V 3 bases short and J 4 bases short, with 16 bases between. Germline V CDR1 and CDR2: KGHSH, LQKENI. CDR3 size: 16 residues. CDR3 residues: CASSPTGPGGNQPQHF. DNA for the CDR3: TGTGCCAGCTCACCTACGGGGCCGGGGGGGAATCAGCCCCAGCATTTT.

This chain connects TRBV4-1 to TRBJ1-2; D is unclear. Germline CDR1 is MGHRA and CDR2 is YSYEKL. The CDR3 totals 17 residues. V was cut by 0 bases and J by 7 bases, with 21 bases left in between. In DNA, the CDR3 is TGCGCCAGCAGCCAAGAGGCAGGAACAATACTCTATGGTGGCTACACCTTC. Its translation is CASSQEAGTILYGGYTF.

The chain couples TRBV18 to TRBJ2-7, with 7 nucleotides matching TRBD1. Losses at the gene ends were 4 bases for V and 6 bases for J; bases not matched to a gene: 3. This CDR3 is built from 12 residues. The germline V gene has CDR1 KGHSH and CDR2 LQKENI. The CDR3 loop is CASSRTGVEQYF. The CDR3 DNA reads as TGTGCCAGCTCACGTACAGGGGTCGAGCAGTACTTC.

This clone was observed a single time. The V gene is TRBV19, the J gene TRBJ2-3; 9 bases line up with TRBD2. V lost 7 bases and J lost 4; bases outside the gene matches: 3. This CDR3 is built from 13 residues. Germline V lookup: CDR1 LNHDA, CDR2 SQIVND (reference sequence). The CDR3 bases are TGTGCCAGTAATCAGCGGGAGGCAGATACGCAGTATTTT. Amino acid sequence: CASNQREADTQYF.

This sequence joins TRBV4-1 and TRBJ2-3; D possibly corresponds to TRBD2 (6 bases). This CDR3 is 14 amino acids long. Per the germline V gene, CDR1 is MGHRA and CDR2 is YSYEKL. Trimming shortened V by 0 bases and J by 4 bases, and 8 bases separated the two germline ends. The CDR3 loop reads CASSQDTGADTQYF. CDR3 sequence (DNA): TGCGCCAGCAGCCAAGATACGGGGGCAGATACGCAGTATTTT.